The 30 T cell receptor beta chains below were found in one sample sequenced in a study of blood T cell repertoires in COVID-19 (dated by TCRdb to 2018 to 2021). Receptor amplification or capture employed the immunoSEQ multiplex PCR assay. The table was pulled from immuneACCESS by TCRdb, which kept in-frame rearrangements only. Such tables lose some clones; where checked, under half of the loss comes from unresolved V genes, and the rest has no known cause. The sample yields approximately 180,000 clones; 87% were counted once. More than 1.5% of the sample lies in the top ten. Sequenced: peripheral blood. These receptors were obtained from a woman between 45 and 60 years old with acute or convalescent COVID-19.

The chain combines TRBV9 with TRBJ2-1; 7 bases fit TRBD2. The CDR3 extends over 15 amino acids. V lost 4 bases, J lost 0 bases, and 4 bases stayed unmatched. Germline V lookup: CDR1 SGDLS, CDR2 YYNGEE. CDR3 sequence reads: CASSPGGGSYNEQFF. CDR3 sequence (DNA): TGTGCCAGCAGCCCGGGGGGAGGCTCCTACAATGAGCAGTTCTTC. The whole variable domain, remainder taken from reference TRBV9 and TRBJ2-1, is DSGVTQTPKHLITATGQRVTLRCSPRSGDLSVYWYQQSLDQGLQFLIQYYNGEERAKGNILERFSAQQFPDLHSELNLSSLELGDSALYFCASSPGGGSYNEQFFGPGTRLTVL.

This chain uses TRBV11-3 with TRBJ2-1; tentatively, D is TRBD2 (5 bases). The V gene's germline CDR1 is SGHNT and CDR2 YENEEA. V lost 4 bases to trimming and J lost 10 bases, with 17 bases between them. This CDR3 comprises 14 residues. As DNA, the CDR3 is TGTGCCAGCAGCTCACCTTTGGACTCAGGAGAGCAGTTCTTC. Amino acids: CASSSPLDSGEQFF.

The CDR3 is CASSFLVVAEAFF. CDR3 DNA: TGTGCCAGCAGTTTTCTGGTAGTTGCTGAAGCTTTCTTT. The gene calls are TRBV12-3 or TRBV12-4 and TRBJ1-1; D gene uncertain. The CDR3 sequence is 13 residues long. V lost 3 bases, J lost 6 bases, and 11 bases lay in between.

This clone appeared a single time. The chain uses TRBV7-9 and TRBJ2-7; D is uncertain. V lost 4 bases and J 4 bases, leaving 14 bases between the germline ends. This CDR3 has 14 residues. Per germline, CDR1 SEHNR and CDR2 FQNEAQ (reference sequence). The CDR3 protein is CASSSRGVRYEQYF. Written as DNA, the CDR3 is TGTGCCAGCAGCTCGCGAGGAGTGAGATACGAGCAGTACTTC. Looking up the rest from reference TRBV7-9 and TRBJ2-7 gives the full variable domain: DTGVSQNPRHKITKRGQNVTFRCDPISEHNRLYWYRQTLGQGPEFLTYFQNEAQLEKSRLLSDRFSAERPKGSFSTLEIQRTEQGDSAMYLCASSSRGVRYEQYFGPGTRLTVT.

The rearrangement joins TRBV15 to TRBJ1-5, with TRBD1 identical over 7 bases. This CDR3 region has 14 residues. Trimming took 3 bases from V and 7 from J; bases not matched to a gene: 6. Per the germline V gene, CDR1 is LNHNV and CDR2 is YYDKDF (reference sequence). The CDR3 nucleotides read TGTGCCACCAGCAGCAACAGGGGTGGGCAGCCCCAGCATTTT. Protein: CATSSNRGGQPQHF.

This chain joins TRBV4-3 and TRBJ2-2; 15 bases line up with TRBD2. The CDR3 is made up of 19 amino acids. Trimming at V came to 3 bases and at J to 3 bases, leaving 8 bases not matched to a gene. Per the germline V gene, CDR1 is LGHNA and CDR2 is YSLEER. The DNA of the CDR3 is TGCGCCAGCAGCCATTCCGGACTAGCGGGAGGGTTCCACACCGGGGAGCTGTTTTTT. It specifies CASSHSGLAGGFHTGELFF.

This clone was seen a few times. This chain joins TRBV9 and TRBJ2-2; D not certain. Germline-derived CDR1 and CDR2 are SGDLS and YYNGEE. The ends were cut back, 5 bases at V and 6 bases at J, with 5 bases in the middle. This CDR3 is 11 amino acids long. CDR3 sequence reads: CASSRAGELFF. The CDR3 nucleotides are TGTGCCAGCAGTCGGGCCGGGGAGCTGTTTTTT.

The rearrangement joins TRBV20-1 to TRBJ1-2; 9 bases are shared with TRBD1. The CDR3 contains 12 residues. V dropped 3 bases and J dropped 10; count of bases not matched to a gene: 6. Germline assignment: CDR1 DFQATT and CDR2 SNEGSKA (reference sequence). The CDR3 nucleotides read TGCAGTGCTAGTCAGGACAGGGGCGTCTACACCTTC. Translating gives CSASQDRGVYTF.

The chain couples TRBV7-6 to TRBJ1-2, with TRBD1 as a possible D gene (6 bases). The CDR3 is 13 amino acids. Deletions cut 8 bases from V and 5 bases from J, with 15 bases between. Germline CDR1 reads SGHVS; CDR2 reads FNYEAQ. Here the CDR3 DNA reads TGTGCCAGCTCCCAGACAGGCGAATATGGCTACACCTTC. Protein: CASSQTGEYGYTF.

The chain combines TRBV5-5 with TRBJ2-3; 8 bases align to TRBD2. J was trimmed by 0 bases and V by 4 bases; bases with no gene match: 7. Germline CDR1 SGHKS, CDR2 YYEKEE (reference sequence). The CDR3 extends over 16 amino acids. The CDR3 loop is CASSRGPSGSTDTQYF. The CDR3 bases are TGTGCCAGCAGCCGGGGGCCTAGCGGGAGCACAGATACGCAGTATTTT.

This chain connects TRBV7-2 to TRBJ1-2; TRBD1 aligns across 9 bases. Germline values: CDR1 SGHTA, CDR2 FQGNSA. V shed 1 base, J shed 4 bases, and the junction held 1 base outside the gene matches. This CDR3 has 14 amino acids. The CDR3 loop reads CASSLEQGAYGYTF. The CDR3 nucleotides are TGTGCCAGCAGCTTAGAACAGGGGGCCTATGGCTACACCTTC.

This clone has a single count. A junction boundary mismatches the germline segment, possibly from a read error. The gene calls are TRBV4-1 and TRBJ2-1, with 12 bases aligning to TRBD2. Per germline, CDR1 MGHRA and CDR2 YSYEKL. This CDR3 has 15 residues. DNA of the CDR3: TGCGCCAGCAGCCAAGACCCCAGGACTAGCGGGATTGGGGTCTTC. This sequence encodes CASSQDPRTSGIGVF.

The chain couples TRBV6-2 or TRBV6-3 to TRBJ2-2; 13 positions agree with TRBD2. CDR1 and CDR2 from the germline V gene are MNHEY and SVGEGT. The CDR3 is made up of 17 amino acids. V lost 6 bases and J lost 5; bases outside the gene matches: 9. The CDR3 loop reads CASSILAGGRKTGELFF. CDR3 coding DNA: TGTGCCAGCAGCATACTAGCGGGGGGGAGAAAAACCGGGGAGCTGTTTTTT.

The chain employs TRBV2 and TRBJ1-2, with D possibly TRBD1 on 6 matching bases. CDR1 is SNHLY, CDR2 FYNNEI, per germline. The germline V and J ends were trimmed by 4 bases and 6 bases, with 15 bases remaining between them. The CDR3 contains 14 residues. The DNA of the CDR3 is TGTGCCAGCAGTGCGCGTTACAGGGCGGATGGCTACACCTTC. This sequence encodes CASSARYRADGYTF.

This CDR3 reads CASSLYVESTDTQYF. The CDR3, as DNA: TGCGCCAGCAGCTTGTACGTCGAGAGCACAGATACGCAGTATTTT. V usage is TRBV5-1 and J usage is TRBJ2-3, with unresolved D. CDR3 length: 15 residues. Trimming pared 1 base from V and 0 bases from J, leaving 9 bases between. Germline CDR1 is SGHRS and CDR2 is YFSETQ.

The gene calls are TRBV11-2 and TRBJ1-1, with D maybe TRBD1 (5 bases). This CDR3 region has 13 residues. Germline CDR1 SGHAT, CDR2 FQNNGV. V was shortened by 6 bases and J by 6 bases, with 14 bases between the two germline ends. The CDR3 sequence is CASSRPQVSEAFF. The DNA for the CDR3 is TGTGCCAGCAGTCGTCCACAGGTGTCTGAAGCTTTCTTT. The full variable domain, rest sourced from reference TRBV11-2 and TRBJ1-1, is EAGVAQSPRYKIIEKRQSVAFWCNPISGHATLYWYQQILGQGPKLLIQFQNNGVVDDSQLPKDRFSAERLKGVDSTLKIQPAKLEDSAVYLCASSRPQVSEAFFGQGTRLTVV.

The chain links TRBV7-2 to TRBJ2-5, with 9 bases fitting TRBD2. Trimming took 1 base from V and 3 from J; bases not matched to a gene: 9. This CDR3 is 17 amino acids long. Germline CDR1 is SGHTA and CDR2 is FQGNSA. The CDR3: CASSLGIGGGAKETQYF. The CDR3 bases are TGTGCCAGCAGCTTAGGCATCGGCGGGGGGGCCAAAGAGACCCAGTACTTC.

The chain has TRBV29-1 and TRBJ1-1; tentative D call: TRBD1 (5 bases). V was pared by 6 bases and J by 3 bases, with 17 bases between. The CDR3 runs 14 residues. Germline loops: CDR1 SQVTM, CDR2 ANQGSEA. CDR3 bases: TGCAGCGTCAAACGCTCAGGAGGGGACACTGAAGCTTTCTTT. Translating it yields CSVKRSGGDTEAFF.

V usage is TRBV19 and J usage is TRBJ2-2, with D perhaps matching TRBD1 (7 bases). Trimming removed 9 bases from V and 6 bases from J, with 11 bases in between. The CDR3 runs 12 residues. CDR1 LNHDA and CDR2 SQIVND come from the germline V gene (reference sequence). The CDR3, as DNA: TGTGCCAGCTCCAGGGGGGCCGGGGAGCTGTTTTTT. This gives the protein CASSRGAGELFF.

The chain links TRBV29-1 to TRBJ2-3; D not certain. The germline V and J ends were trimmed by 5 bases and 4 bases, with 10 bases remaining between them. The CDR3 is 12 residues long. Germline V CDR1 and CDR2: SQVTM, ANQGSEA. The CDR3 nucleotides are TGCAGCGTTCGGAGAGGTCCAGATACGCAGTATTTT. It codes for CSVRRGPDTQYF.

This clone has only one observation. V is TRBV24-1 and J is TRBJ2-1; perhaps TRBD2 as D (6 bases). V was shortened by 3 bases and J by 6 bases, with 20 bases between the two germline ends. The germline gives CDR1 KGHDR, CDR2 SFDVKD. This CDR3 has 17 amino acids. This chain's CDR3 is CATSDPWGGQVVNEQFF. The DNA of the CDR3 is TGTGCCACCAGTGATCCCTGGGGAGGTCAAGTAGTCAATGAGCAGTTCTTC.

The chain employs TRBV7-2 and TRBJ2-1, with TRBD2 matching over 7 bases. Germline loops: CDR1 SGHTA, CDR2 FQGNSA. V lost 3 bases to trimming and J lost 2 bases; unmatched junction nucleotides: 4. The CDR3 has 15 amino acids. The chain's CDR3 is CASSFTGTTYNEQFF. The CDR3, as DNA: TGTGCCAGCAGCTTCACCGGGACTACCTACAATGAGCAGTTCTTC.

The chain has TRBV7-9 and TRBJ2-7; the match to TRBD1 covers 8 bases. The ends lost 1 base at V and 1 base at J; junction bases unmatched: 6. Germline-derived CDR1 and CDR2 are SEHNR and FQNEAQ (reference sequence). The CDR3 loop spans 16 amino acids. CDR3 nucleotides: TGTGCCAGCAGCTTAGGAACAGGGGGAAATTCCTACGAGCAGTACTTC. Translated, it gives CASSLGTGGNSYEQYF.

The CDR3 here is CASSFRAGEQFF. The CDR3 nucleotides read TGTGCCAGCAGCTTTCGCGCAGGTGAGCAGTTCTTC. V usage is TRBV7-9 and J usage is TRBJ2-1; D gene ambiguous. This CDR3 is built from 12 residues. V lost 3 bases, J lost 9 bases, and 9 bases lay in between. Germline CDR1 reads SEHNR; CDR2 reads FQNEAQ (reference sequence).

This clone was recorded once. The gene calls are TRBV20-1 and TRBJ2-7; TRBD1 matches 8 bases. Germline V gene data show CDR1 as DFQATT and CDR2 as SNEGSKA (reference sequence). Trimming cost V 3 bases and J 0 bases; bases outside gene matches: 10. The CDR3 extends over 16 amino acids. For the CDR3, the DNA is TGCAGTGCTAGTCCCCGGACAGGGCCAAGCTCCTACGAGCAGTACTTC. It yields the protein CSASPRTGPSSYEQYF.

The chain carries TRBV2 and TRBJ1-6, with D tentatively TRBD1 (6 bases). The germline V and J ends were trimmed by 1 base and 4 bases, with 8 bases remaining between them. Per germline, CDR1 SNHLY and CDR2 FYNNEI. This CDR3 is 15 amino acids long. As DNA, the CDR3 is TGTGCCAGCAGTGAAGGAGGGGGTTATAATTCACCCCTCCACTTT. Residues: CASSEGGGYNSPLHF.

This clone was counted once. The chain is built from TRBV30 and TRBJ1-6; D not certain. This CDR3 has 15 residues. Trimming removed 2 bases at V and 4 bases at J, with 12 bases between. CDR1 is GTSNPN and CDR2 is SVGIG in the germline V gene (reference sequence). The CDR3 DNA follows: TGTGCCTGGAGTATCCCACAGTTTTATAATTCACCCCTCCACTTT. Translation: CAWSIPQFYNSPLHF. Based on the CDR3 plus reference TRBV30 and TRBJ1-6, the full variable domain is SQTIHQWPATLVQPVGSPLSLECTVEGTSNPNLYWYRQAAGRGLQLLFYSVGIGQISSEVPQNLSASRPQDRQFILSSKKLLLSDSGFYLCAWSIPQFYNSPLHFGNGTRLTVT.

The table lists this clone with a few counts. The rearrangement joins TRBV19 to TRBJ1-5; no clear D gene. The CDR3 runs 13 residues. Germline CDR1 LNHDA, CDR2 SQIVND (reference sequence). The V gene lost 1 base and the J gene lost 4 bases, with 5 bases spanning the gap. The CDR3, as DNA: TGTGCCAGTAGTATAGCCTTTAATCAGCCCCAGCATTTT. Its translation is CASSIAFNQPQHF.

This chain links TRBV3-1 (or the pseudogene TRBV3-2) with TRBJ1-1; D may be TRBD1 (5 bases). CDR1 LGHDT and CDR2 YNNKEL come from the germline V gene (reference sequence). Trimming stripped 7 bases from V and 4 bases from J, with 16 bases between. CDR3 size: 14 residues. The CDR3 sequence is CASTGLEGLTEAFF. DNA of the CDR3: TGTGCCAGCACCGGACTGGAGGGGCTCACTGAAGCTTTCTTT.

This clone was recorded only once. The rearrangement joins TRBV30 to TRBJ1-4, with D uncertain. Germline CDR1 is GTSNPN and CDR2 is SVGIG (reference sequence). The V end was cut by 3 bases, the J end by 8 bases, with 16 bases between. The CDR3 extends over 14 amino acids. CDR3 protein: CAWRSPGVWEKLFF. Written as DNA, the CDR3 is TGTGCCTGGAGATCACCCGGGGTATGGGAAAAACTGTTTTTT.